These 26 T cell receptor beta chains were all obtained from the same sample, sequenced in a study of blood T cell repertoires in COVID-19. TCRdb's table, derived via immunoSEQ multiplex PCR, lists solely in-frame clones and lacks some. This table has under 70,000 clones, 79% appearing once. Sequenced material: peripheral blood. The receptors here all came from a woman older than 75 with active or convalescent COVID-19.

V is TRBV4-1 and J is TRBJ1-6; 9 bases align to TRBD1. J lost 7 bases, V lost 0 bases, and 13 bases had no gene match. CDR1 is MGHRA and CDR2 is YSYEKL in the germline V gene. The CDR3 has 19 amino acids. CDR3 in DNA: TGCGCCAGCAGCCAAGATTCCCGGACAGGGGTTTTCGGCAATTCACCCCTCCACTTT. It codes for CASSQDSRTGVFGNSPLHF.

This clone was seen a handful of times. The gene calls are TRBV19 and TRBJ2-2; 9 nucleotides line up with TRBD1. The V and J ends lost 5 bases and 5 bases, in that order; junction bases with no gene match: 12. CDR3 size: 17 residues. CDR1 is LNHDA, CDR2 SQIVND, per germline (reference sequence). The CDR3 DNA reads TGTGCCAGTAGTCCCCTCTCAAAGACAGGGGGTACCGGGGAGCTGTTTTTT. It is translated as CASSPLSKTGGTGELFF.

The chain links TRBV29-1 to TRBJ1-2, with D maybe TRBD1 (5 bases). Trimming pared 6 bases from V and 6 bases from J, leaving 11 bases between. Germline CDR1 is SQVTM and CDR2 is ANQGSEA. The CDR3 sequence is 11 residues long. CDR3 region: CSVGLGDGYTF. CDR3 DNA: TGCAGCGTAGGATTAGGGGATGGCTACACCTTC.

The chain has TRBV19 and TRBJ1-3; D is uncertain. The CDR3 extends over 15 amino acids. CDR1 and CDR2 (germline): LNHDA, SQIVND (reference sequence). V was clipped by 6 bases and J by 0 bases, with 12 bases between them. CDR3 nucleotides: TGTGCCAGTAGCAAGCAGACAATCTCTGGAAACACCATATATTTT. Its translation: CASSKQTISGNTIYF.

This clone occurred once. The rearrangement links TRBV9 to TRBJ2-5, with 8 positions matching TRBD2. V gave up 4 bases and J gave up 2 bases; unmatched junction bases: 4. This CDR3 has 14 amino acids. From germline, CDR1 is SGDLS and CDR2 YYNGEE. The CDR3 here is CASSPGGTQETQYF. CDR3 coding DNA: TGTGCCAGCAGCCCGGGGGGGACTCAAGAGACCCAGTACTTC.

The chain recombines TRBV7-3 with TRBJ1-4, with D hard to call. CDR1 is SGHTA and CDR2 is FQGTGA in the germline V gene. The CDR3 consists of 13 residues. V dropped 1 base and J dropped 8 bases, with 8 bases sitting between them. The CDR3 DNA follows: TGTGCCAGCAGCTTAAGCCCCCAGGAAAAACTGTTTTTT. Translating gives CASSLSPQEKLFF.

This clone was observed a single time. The rearrangement joins TRBV19 to TRBJ1-1, with 7 nucleotides matching TRBD1. There are 15 residues in the CDR3. The trim removed 3 bases at V and 5 bases at J, leaving 9 bases unmatched. Germline V CDR1 and CDR2: LNHDA, SQIVND (reference sequence). The CDR3 reads CASSMPQGERTEAFF. The CDR3 DNA reads TGTGCCAGTAGTATGCCCCAGGGGGAGAGGACTGAAGCTTTCTTT. Together with reference TRBV19 and TRBJ1-1, the CDR3 gives the full variable domain: DGGITQSPKYLFRKEGQNVTLSCEQNLNHDAMYWYRQDPGQGLRLIYYSQIVNDFQKGDIAEGYSVSREKKESFPLTVTSAQKNPTAFYLCASSMPQGERTEAFFGQGTRLTVV.

The genes are TRBV5-1 and TRBJ1-1; weak D call: TRBD1 (6 bases). V gave up 0 bases and J gave up 6 bases, with 15 bases separating them. CDR3 length: 15 residues. Per germline, CDR1 SGHRS and CDR2 YFSETQ. CDR3 bases: TGCGCCAGCAGCTTGGCTACAGGGAGGGCCGCTGAAGCTTTCTTT. Translating gives CASSLATGRAAEAFF. Based on the CDR3 plus reference TRBV5-1 and TRBJ1-1, the full variable domain is KAGVTQTPRYLIKTRGQQVTLSCSPISGHRSVSWYQQTPGQGLQFLFEYFSETQRNKGNFPGRFSGRQFSNSRSEMNVSTLELGDSALYLCASSLATGRAAEAFFGQGTRLTVV.

The chain couples TRBV19 to TRBJ1-2; no firm D call. CDR3 size: 14 residues. The V gene's germline CDR1 is LNHDA and CDR2 SQIVND (reference sequence). V dropped 7 bases and J dropped 3 bases, with 15 bases sitting between them. CDR3 loop: CASTIGSRDYGYTF. Here the CDR3 DNA reads TGTGCCAGTACCATCGGGTCCAGAGACTATGGCTACACCTTC.

The rearrangement uses TRBV6-5 and TRBJ1-5; 7 bases line up with TRBD1. V lost 6 bases and J lost 2; bases outside the gene matches: 4. The germline CDR1 and CDR2 sequences are MNHEY and SVGAGI. The length of the CDR3 is 14 residues. CDR3 amino acids: CASSRGQGNQPQHF. The CDR3 region has the DNA TGTGCCAGCAGCCGTGGACAGGGCAATCAGCCCCAGCATTTT.

This clone has a single count. The chain uses TRBV5-1 and TRBJ1-1; D is perhaps TRBD1 (5 bases). Trimming left V 7 bases short and J 1 base short, with 14 bases between. The CDR3 runs 14 residues. CDR1 SGHRS and CDR2 YFSETQ come from the germline V gene. The CDR3 spells CASGGGLRNTEAFF. CDR3 coding DNA: TGCGCCAGCGGTGGGGGGTTAAGGAACACTGAAGCTTTCTTT.

This clone was seen just once. J is TRBJ1-5 and V is TRBV7-2, with D maybe TRBD1 (5 bases). Deletions cut 0 bases from V and 4 bases from J, with 10 bases between. The CDR3 runs to 15 residues. Germline CDR1 and CDR2: SGHTA and FQGNSA. The CDR3: CASSLARQPNQPQHF. The DNA of the CDR3 is TGTGCCAGCAGCTTAGCTCGACAGCCAAATCAGCCCCAGCATTTT.

J is TRBJ2-6 and V is TRBV14; 9 bases map to TRBD1. Per the germline V gene, CDR1 is SGHDN and CDR2 is FVKESK. This CDR3 is 17 amino acids long. V gave up 3 bases and J gave up 5 bases; unmatched junction bases: 8. In nucleotides, the CDR3 is TGTGCCAGCAGCCATATGGGACAGGGAAGTCGGGCCAACGTCCTGACTTTC. Its translation: CASSHMGQGSRANVLTF.

This sequence joins TRBV15 and TRBJ2-7, with a possible D match to TRBD2 (6 bases). Trimming took 1 base from V and 9 from J, leaving 19 bases between them. Germline CDR1 LNHNV, CDR2 YYDKDF (reference sequence). The CDR3 has 15 amino acids. The CDR3 spells CATSRGGDGLEGQYF. As DNA, the CDR3 is TGTGCCACCAGCAGAGGAGGGGACGGCTTGGAGGGGCAGTACTTC.

The J gene is TRBJ1-6, the V gene TRBV11-2; 8 nucleotides line up with TRBD1. V dropped 5 bases and J dropped 6; count of bases not matched to a gene: 6. Germline V gives CDR1 SGHAT, CDR2 FQNNGV. The CDR3 runs 15 residues. CDR3 coding DNA: TGTGCCAGCAGCATGACAGGGGACCCTAATTCACCCCTCCACTTT. As protein: CASSMTGDPNSPLHF. Looking up the rest from reference TRBV11-2 and TRBJ1-6 gives the full variable domain: EAGVAQSPRYKIIEKRQSVAFWCNPISGHATLYWYQQILGQGPKLLIQFQNNGVVDDSQLPKDRFSAERLKGVDSTLKIQPAKLEDSAVYLCASSMTGDPNSPLHFGNGTRLTVT.

The chain uses TRBV14 and TRBJ1-6; D possibly corresponds to TRBD1 (5 bases). In germline, CDR1 is SGHDN, CDR2 FVKESK. CDR3 length: 13 residues. V gave up 1 base and J gave up 14 bases, with 12 bases separating them. The CDR3 DNA reads as TGTGCCAGCAGCCAAGCGGGGGGACCGACCCTCCACTTT. Translated, it gives CASSQAGGPTLHF. The full variable domain, its missing parts supplied by reference TRBV14 and TRBJ1-6, is EAGVTQFPSHSVIEKGQTVTLRCDPISGHDNLYWYRRVMGKEIKFLLHFVKESKQDESGMPNNRFLAERTGGTYSTLKVQPAELEDSGVYFCASSQAGGPTLHFGNGTRLTVT.

J is TRBJ2-7 and V is TRBV4-1, with TRBD1 identical over 7 bases. CDR1 MGHRA and CDR2 YSYEKL come from the germline V gene. The junction had 3 bases not matched to a gene; V was cut back by 1 base and J by 3 bases. The CDR3 is 14 residues long. The CDR3 nucleotides read TGCGCCAGCAGCCAAGTTGGGACAGACTACGAGCAGTACTTC. This codes for CASSQVGTDYEQYF.

The V call is TRBV6-5, the J call TRBJ1-4; no clear D. The CDR3 has 11 residues. The V end lost 2 bases, the J end lost 10 bases, and 5 bases lay between the germline ends. The germline gives CDR1 MNHEY, CDR2 SVGAGI. DNA of the CDR3: TGTGCCAGCAGTTACGCGGGAAAACTGTTTTTT. This codes for CASSYAGKLFF.

The J gene is TRBJ2-7, the V gene TRBV27; TRBD1 aligns across 8 bases. This CDR3 is built from 15 residues. CDR1 and CDR2 (germline): MNHEY, SMNVEV (reference sequence). Germline trimming cut 5 bases from V and 5 bases from J; bases unmatched to any gene: 11. CDR3 protein: CASSASPAGGDEQYF. CDR3 coding DNA: TGTGCCAGCAGTGCCAGTCCGGCAGGGGGCGACGAGCAGTACTTC.

The genes are TRBV20-1 and TRBJ2-7; 7 bases are a match to TRBD1. CDR1 is DFQATT and CDR2 is SNEGSKA in the germline V gene (reference sequence). The length of the CDR3 is 11 residues. J was trimmed by 4 bases and V by 3 bases; bases with no gene match: 0. CDR3 sequence: CSASRGYEQYF. CDR3 sequence (DNA): TGCAGTGCTAGCAGGGGGTACGAGCAGTACTTC.

The chain is built from TRBV7-9 and TRBJ1-1; D possibly corresponds to TRBD1 (6 bases). The germline V and J ends were trimmed by 4 bases and 0 bases, with 15 bases remaining between them. CDR3 length equals 16 residues. The V gene's germline CDR1 is SEHNR and CDR2 FQNEAQ (reference sequence). CDR3 nucleotide sequence: TGTGCCAGCAGCTCCCCGATCAGGGGCATGAACACTGAAGCTTTCTTT. This gives the protein CASSSPIRGMNTEAFF.

The chain carries TRBV18 and TRBJ1-4; D is unresolved. CDR3 length: 15 amino acids. Germline CDR1 is KGHSH and CDR2 is LQKENI. Trimming cost V 1 base and J 8 bases, with 14 bases left between them. The CDR3 spells CASSPRPMSGEKLFF. Here the CDR3 DNA reads TGTGCCAGCTCACCACGTCCCATGTCGGGAGAAAAACTGTTTTTT.

The chain recombines TRBV27 with TRBJ1-1, with TRBD1 identical over 9 bases. The CDR3 sequence is 13 residues long. Unmatched junction bases numbered 5, after V lost 5 bases and J lost 7 bases. The germline V gene has CDR1 MNHEY and CDR2 SMNVEV (reference sequence). The CDR3 nucleotides read TGTGCCAGCAGTCCCCGACAGGGGGGTGAAGCTTTCTTT. Translating it yields CASSPRQGGEAFF.

This clone showed up just a few times. The chain uses TRBV7-8 and TRBJ1-5; D not resolved. In germline, CDR1 is SGHVS, CDR2 FQNEAQ. The ends were cut back, 2 bases at V and 6 bases at J, with 5 bases in the middle. The CDR3 has 12 amino acids. CDR3 nucleotide sequence: TGTGCCAGCAGCTTACGAGGTCAGCCCCAGCATTTT. Protein product: CASSLRGQPQHF.

The chain combines TRBV5-6 with TRBJ1-2; 8 positions agree with TRBD1. Germline V gene data show CDR1 as SGHDT and CDR2 as YYEEEE. The CDR3 loop spans 15 amino acids. J was trimmed by 5 bases and V by 4 bases; bases with no gene match: 10. The DNA for the CDR3 is TGTGCCAGCAGCCCGGACAGGGCTTATCAGTATGGCTACACCTTC. Its translation is CASSPDRAYQYGYTF.

J is TRBJ2-7 and V is TRBV12-5, with TRBD2 matching over 8 bases. Germline trimming cut 0 bases from V and 4 bases from J; bases unmatched to any gene: 17. This CDR3 is 19 amino acids long. Germline lookup yields CDR1 LGHNT and CDR2 FRNRAP. The CDR3 nucleotides are TGTGCTAGTGGTTTGGTACGGGATAGCGGGGCTACTTATTTATACGAGCAGTACTTC. Its protein product is CASGLVRDSGATYLYEQYF.